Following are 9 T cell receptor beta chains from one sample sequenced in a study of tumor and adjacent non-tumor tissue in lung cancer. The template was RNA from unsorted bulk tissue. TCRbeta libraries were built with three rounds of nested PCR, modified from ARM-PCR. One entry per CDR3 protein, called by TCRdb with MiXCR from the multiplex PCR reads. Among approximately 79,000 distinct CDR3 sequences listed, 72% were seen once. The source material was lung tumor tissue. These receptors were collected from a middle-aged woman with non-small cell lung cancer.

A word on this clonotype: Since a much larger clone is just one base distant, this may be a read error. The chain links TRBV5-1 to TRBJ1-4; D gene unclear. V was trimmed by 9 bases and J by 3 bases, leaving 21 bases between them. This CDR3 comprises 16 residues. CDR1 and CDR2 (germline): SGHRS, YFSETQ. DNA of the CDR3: TGCGCCACCCGACCTGACGGGTTTACGGCTAATGAAAAACTGTTTTTT. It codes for CATRPDGFTANEKLFF.

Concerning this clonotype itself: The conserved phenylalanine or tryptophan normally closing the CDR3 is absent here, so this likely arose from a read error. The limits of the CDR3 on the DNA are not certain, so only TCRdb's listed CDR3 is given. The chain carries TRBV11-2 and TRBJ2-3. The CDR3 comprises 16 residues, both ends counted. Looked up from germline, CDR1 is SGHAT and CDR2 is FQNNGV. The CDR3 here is CASSLAFSASTDTRYL.

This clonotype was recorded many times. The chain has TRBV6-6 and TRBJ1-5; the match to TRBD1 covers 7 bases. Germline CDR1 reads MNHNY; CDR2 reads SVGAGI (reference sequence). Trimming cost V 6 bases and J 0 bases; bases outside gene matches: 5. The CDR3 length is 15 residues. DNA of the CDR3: TGTGCCAGCAGGAAAACAGGGGATAGCAATCAGCCCCAGCATTTT. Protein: CASRKTGDSNQPQHF.

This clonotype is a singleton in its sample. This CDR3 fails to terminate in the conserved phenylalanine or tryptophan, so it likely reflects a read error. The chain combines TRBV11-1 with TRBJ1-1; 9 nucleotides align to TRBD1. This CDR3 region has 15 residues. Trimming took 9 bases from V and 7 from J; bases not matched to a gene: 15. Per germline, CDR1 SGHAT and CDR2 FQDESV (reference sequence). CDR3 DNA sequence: TGTGCCAGTAGCCTCGCGGGACAGGGAATCAATGAAGCTTTCTTA. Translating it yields CASSLAGQGINEAFL.

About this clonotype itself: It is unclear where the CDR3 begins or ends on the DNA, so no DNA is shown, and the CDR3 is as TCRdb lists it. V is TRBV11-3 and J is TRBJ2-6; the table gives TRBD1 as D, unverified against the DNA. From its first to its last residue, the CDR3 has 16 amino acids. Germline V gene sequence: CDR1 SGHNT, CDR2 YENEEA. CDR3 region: CARYGTWGIGANVLTF.

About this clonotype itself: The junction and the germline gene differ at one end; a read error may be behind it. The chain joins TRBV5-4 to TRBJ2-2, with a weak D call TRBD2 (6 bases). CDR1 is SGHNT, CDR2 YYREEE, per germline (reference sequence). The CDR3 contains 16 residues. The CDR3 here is CVSSLAGRPNTGKLFF. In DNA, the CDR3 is TGTGTCAGCAGCTTGGCGGGGCGTCCAAATACCGGGAAGCTGTTTTTT.

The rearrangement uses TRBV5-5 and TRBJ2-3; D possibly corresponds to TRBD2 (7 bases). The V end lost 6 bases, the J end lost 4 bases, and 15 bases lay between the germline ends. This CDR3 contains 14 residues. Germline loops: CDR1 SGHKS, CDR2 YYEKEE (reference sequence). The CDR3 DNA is TGTGCCAGCAACCAGGGAGGGGGATCAGATACGCAGTATTTT. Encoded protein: CASNQGGGSDTQYF.

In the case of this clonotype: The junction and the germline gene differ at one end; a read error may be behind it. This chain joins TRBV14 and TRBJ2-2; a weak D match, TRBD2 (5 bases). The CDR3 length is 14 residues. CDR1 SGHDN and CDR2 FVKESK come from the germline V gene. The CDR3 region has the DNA TGTGCCAGCAGCTCCGCGGCCGAGCCCGGGGAGCTGTTGTTT. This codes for CASSSAAEPGELLF.

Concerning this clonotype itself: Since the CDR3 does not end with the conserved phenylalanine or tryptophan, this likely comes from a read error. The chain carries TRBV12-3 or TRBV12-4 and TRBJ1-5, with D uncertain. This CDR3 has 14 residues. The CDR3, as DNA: TGCGCCAGTAGTTTCCTAGGCCTCAATCAGCCCCAGCATTCT. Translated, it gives CASSFLGLNQPQHS.